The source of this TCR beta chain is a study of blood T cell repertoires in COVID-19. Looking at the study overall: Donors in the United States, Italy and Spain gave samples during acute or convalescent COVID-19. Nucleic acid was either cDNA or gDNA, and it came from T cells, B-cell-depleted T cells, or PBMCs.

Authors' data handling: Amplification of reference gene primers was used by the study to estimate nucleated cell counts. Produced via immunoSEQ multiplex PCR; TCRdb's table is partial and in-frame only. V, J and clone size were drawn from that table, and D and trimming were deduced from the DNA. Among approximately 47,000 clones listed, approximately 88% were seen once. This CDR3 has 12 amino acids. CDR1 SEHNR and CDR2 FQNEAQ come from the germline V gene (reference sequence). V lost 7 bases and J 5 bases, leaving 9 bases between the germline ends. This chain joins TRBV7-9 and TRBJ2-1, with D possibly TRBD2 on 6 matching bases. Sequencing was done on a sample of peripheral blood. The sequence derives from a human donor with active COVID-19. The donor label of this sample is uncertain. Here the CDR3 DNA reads TGTGCCAGCATGCGGGGACACAATGAGCAGTTCTTC. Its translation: CASMRGHNEQFF.